This T cell receptor (beta chain) was documented in a study of T cells after yellow fever vaccination. Study-level background: For low cell numbers, libraries were made with SMART-Seq v4 Ultra Low Input.

TCRdb re-called the 5' RACE reads through MiXCR, storing one row per CDR3 protein. The data hold hundreds of thousands of distinct CDR3 sequences, with around 5.2% observed a single time. To note about this clonotype: Antigen unknown.

Notes on the study in general: Only a small proportion of the clonotypes turned up in both the CD4 and the CD8 compartments, likely arising from convergent recombination.

This CDR3 has 16 amino acids. CDR1 and CDR2 (germline): SGHVS, FNYEAQ. V dropped 5 bases and J dropped 4; count of bases not matched to a gene: 11. This receptor was taken from a young man who received the YFV17D yellow fever vaccine. Sequenced here: CD4+ T cells sorted from PBMCs, sampled on the day of the yellow fever booster vaccination. The rearrangement links TRBV7-6 to TRBJ1-3, with 7 bases fitting TRBD1. The CDR3 loop reads CASSPLPTGTGNTIYF. The DNA of the CDR3 is TGTGCCAGCAGCCCCCTGCCGACAGGGACGGGAAACACCATATATTTT.